This TCR beta chain is from a study of T-cell reconstitution after alpha-beta-depleted transplantation in children. Library preparation (for TCRbeta) was performed with unique molecular identifiers. TCRdb itself ran the PCR reads through MiXCR, one entry per CDR3 protein. The sample shows roughly 570,000 distinct CDR3 sequences, over 25% of them seen only once. Regarding the study as a whole: The study traced high day-60 TCRbeta diversity in some patients to surviving recipient T cells and thymic progenitors. There were reportedly several hundred expanded graft clones from which alpha-beta T cells came about two months after transplant. Counts and diversity of T cells one year after transplant came mostly from newly produced T cells.

This CDR3 spans 18 amino acids. In the case of this clonotype: Its antigen is still unknown.

The sequence derives from a boy less than two years old with Wiskott-Aldrich syndrome, due to receive a stem cell transplant. V and J are TRBV21-1 and TRBJ2-7. TRBV21-1 is annotated as a pseudogene. The sequences come from PBMCs, collected before TCRalphabeta/CD19-depleted stem cell transplant. CDR3 sequence (DNA): TGTGCCAGCAGCAAAGCAGTCGGACCATCTCGAAGACTGAACGAGCAGTACTTC. This codes for CASSKAVGPSRRLNEQYF.